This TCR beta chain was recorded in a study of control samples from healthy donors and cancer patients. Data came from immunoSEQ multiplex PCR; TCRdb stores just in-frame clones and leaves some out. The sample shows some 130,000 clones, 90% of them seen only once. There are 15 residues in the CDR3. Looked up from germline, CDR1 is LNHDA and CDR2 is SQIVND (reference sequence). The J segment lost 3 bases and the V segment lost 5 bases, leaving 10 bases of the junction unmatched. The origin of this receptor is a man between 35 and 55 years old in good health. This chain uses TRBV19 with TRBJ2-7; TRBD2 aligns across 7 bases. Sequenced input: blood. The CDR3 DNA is TGTGCCAGTAGTGACACCCTAGCGGCATACTACGAGCAGTACTTC. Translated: CASSDTLAAYYEQYF.